These 8 T cell receptor beta chains share one sample of origin, sequenced in a study of vaccination effects on CD4 cells after COVID-19. Their target antigens are unknown. A 10-day culture period preceded the isolation of CD4+ T cells. Two doses of BNT162b2 or mRNA-1273 vaccine were administered to participants. This table comes from immunoSEQ multiplex PCR, and its TCRdb copy is limited to in-frame clones, with some not included. The data hold 57,000 or so clones, with approximately 81% observed a single time. The sequences come from CD4+ T cells from PBMCs cultured without peptide, collected after COVID-19 vaccination. These receptors were collected from a human donor who received a COVID-19 vaccine.

CDR3 in amino acids: CASSVDPGPNSPLHF. The DNA of the CDR3 is TGTGCCAGCAGCGTAGATCCAGGGCCGAATTCACCCCTCCACTTT. V and J are TRBV9 and TRBJ1-6, with D possibly being TRBD1 (5 bases). The V gene lost 0 bases and the J gene lost 7 bases, with 11 bases spanning the gap. Germline V lookup: CDR1 SGDLS, CDR2 YYNGEE. This CDR3 region has 15 residues.

The chain employs TRBV7-8 and TRBJ1-3, with unresolved D. This CDR3 is 13 amino acids long. Germline V lookup: CDR1 SGHVS, CDR2 FQNEAQ. Trimming stripped 4 bases from V and 0 bases from J, with 4 bases between. The CDR3 nucleotides read TGTGCCAGCAGCTGGTACTCTGGAAACACCATATATTTT. Translating gives CASSWYSGNTIYF.

The rearrangement links TRBV5-7 to TRBJ2-7; D gene uncertain. TRBV5-7 is assigned to the ORF class and has an uncertain function. V dropped 4 bases and J dropped 2 bases, with 7 bases sitting between them. The CDR3 is 12 amino acids. The CDR3: CASSTDTYEQYF. CDR3 in DNA: TGTGCCAGCAGCACCGACACCTACGAGCAGTACTTC.

This clone appeared a single time. The chain uses TRBV12-3 or TRBV12-4 and TRBJ1-1; D might be TRBD1 (6 bases). V dropped 4 bases and J dropped 7 bases, with 7 bases sitting between them. This CDR3 spans 11 amino acids. CDR3 amino acids: CASSSTGEAFF. CDR3 DNA sequence: TGTGCCAGCAGTTCGACAGGTGAAGCTTTCTTT.

This clone has only a few counts. The V gene is TRBV6-5, the J gene TRBJ2-7; 8 nucleotides match TRBD2. The V and J ends lost 5 bases and 0 bases, in that order; junction bases with no gene match: 6. The CDR3 has 15 residues. Germline CDR1 and CDR2: MNHEY and SVGAGI. The DNA of the CDR3 is TGTGCCAGCAGTCTAATAGCGGGGAGCTCCTACGAGCAGTACTTC. Translation: CASSLIAGSSYEQYF.

The chain links TRBV3-1 (or the pseudogene TRBV3-2) to TRBJ2-7; TRBD1 is a possible D gene (5 bases). From germline, CDR1 is LGHDT and CDR2 YNNKEL (reference sequence). CDR3 length: 14 residues. V lost 0 bases, J lost 3 bases, and 9 bases lay in between. In DNA, the CDR3 is TGTGCCAGCAGCCAAGATGGCAGGGTCTACGAGCAGTACTTC. Translating gives CASSQDGRVYEQYF.

The chain combines TRBV3-1 (or the pseudogene TRBV3-2) with TRBJ1-1; D uncertain. Germline loops: CDR1 LGHDT, CDR2 YNNKEL (reference sequence). The V end was cut by 3 bases, the J end by 2 bases, with 4 bases between. The CDR3 totals 12 residues. The CDR3 bases are TGTGCCAGCAGCCACGCAAACACTGAAGCTTTCTTT. This sequence encodes CASSHANTEAFF.

The CDR3 nucleotides read TGTGCCTGGAGTGTGAGATCCGGAAACACCATATATTTT. Protein: CAWSVRSGNTIYF. This chain joins TRBV30 and TRBJ1-3; D is ambiguous. V was pared by 0 bases and J by 4 bases, with 7 bases between. CDR3 length: 13 residues. Germline lookup yields CDR1 GTSNPN and CDR2 SVGIG (reference sequence).